The rows below give T cell receptor beta chains drawn from one sample of a study of cytomegalovirus exposure and HLA in healthy donors. Sequencing was performed with immunoSEQ multiplex PCR; in TCRdb, only in-frame clones are kept and a portion is missing. The sample includes 100,000 to 150,000 clones, more than 70% of them seen just once. The sequenced sample was PBMCs. The receptors were gathered from a man aged 25 to 40 in good health and CMV-seronegative. CDR3s include the opening cysteine and the closing phenylalanine or tryptophan. A D gene is named only where the DNA matches it firmly.

TRBJ1-5,TRBD1,TRBV5-1,CASSHTGDSNQPQHF,TGCGCCAGCAGCCATACAGGGGACAGCAATCAGCCCCAGCATTTT
TRBJ1-2,TRBD1,TRBV4-3,CASSQEDRGNYGYTF,TGCGCCAGCAGCCAAGAAGACAGGGGTAACTATGGCTACACCTTC
TRBJ1-4,NA,TRBV12-5,CASGLDTLKKLFF,TGTGCTAGTGGTTTGGACACCCTGAAAAAACTGTTTTTT
TRBJ2-7,NA,TRBV5-1,CASSLAVSWEQYF,TGCGCCAGCAGCTTGGCAGTCTCCTGGGAGCAGTACTTC
TRBJ2-3,TRBD2,TRBV9,CASSVSLTSGSFTDTQYF,TGTGCCAGCAGCGTATCACTCACTAGCGGGAGCTTTACAGATACGCAGTATTTT
TRBJ1-2,NA,TRBV6-6,CASSYDRTGYGYTF,TGTGCCAGCAGTTACGATAGAACGGGGTATGGCTACACCTTC
TRBJ1-1,NA,TRBV9,CASSVRDGGTEAFF,TGTGCCAGCAGCGTAAGGGACGGGGGAACTGAAGCTTTCTTT
TRBJ2-1,TRBD2,TRBV4-1,CASSQHSGPSYNEQFF,TGCGCCAGCAGCCAACATAGCGGGCCATCCTACAATGAGCAGTTCTTC
TRBJ2-1,TRBD2,TRBV29-1,CSVSRAGSYNEQFF,TGCAGCGTGTCCCGAGCGGGGTCCTACAATGAGCAGTTCTTC
TRBJ2-3,TRBD1,TRBV7-9,CASRLTGGLSDTQYF,TGTGCCAGCAGGTTGACAGGGGGCTTGTCAGATACGCAGTATTTT
TRBJ1-5,NA,TRBV15,CATSRGRESNQPQHF,TGTGCCACCAGCAGAGGAAGGGAGAGCAATCAGCCCCAGCATTTT
TRBJ1-1,NA,TRBV5-4,CASSFDWGQNTEAFF,TGTGCCAGCAGCTTTGACTGGGGACAGAACACTGAAGCTTTCTTT
TRBJ2-5,TRBD2,TRBV11-2,CASSLTLAGALQETQYF,TGTGCCAGCAGCTTAACCCTAGCGGGAGCTCTCCAAGAGACCCAGTACTTC
TRBJ1-2,NA,TRBV11-2,CASSLDSSYGYTF,TGTGCCAGCAGCTTGGACAGCTCCTATGGCTACACCTTC
TRBJ2-1,NA,TRBV21-1,CASSKSRAGGPSEQFF,TGTGCCAGCAGCAAATCTAGAGCGGGAGGGCCCAGTGAGCAGTTCTTC
TRBJ2-5,NA,TRBV5-6,CASSLGGIGETQYF,TGTGCCAGCAGCTTGGGAGGGATTGGGGAGACCCAGTACTTC
TRBJ2-1,TRBD1,TRBV7-3,CASSTWDSTHEQFF,TGTGCCAGCAGCACCTGGGACAGTACCCATGAGCAGTTCTTC